The clone carrying this TCR beta chain has just a few counts. This sample is drawn from a study of blood T cell repertoires in COVID-19. Study summary: The origin of the acute and convalescent COVID-19 samples was the United States, Italy and Spain. Nucleic acid was either cDNA or gDNA, and it came from T cells, B-cell-depleted T cells, or PBMCs.

Per the germline V gene, CDR1 is SGHDT and CDR2 is YYEEEE. The CDR3 loop spans 16 amino acids. Trimming shortened V by 1 base and J by 0 bases, and 13 bases separated the two germline ends. Original processing notes: Amplification from reference gene primers served as the basis for estimated nucleated cell counts. Libraries were prepared by immunoSEQ multiplex PCR; TCRdb keeps only in-frame clonotypes and omits some of them. V and J calls and clone size come straight from that table; D and trimming were deduced from the DNA. The table lists about 140,000 clones, 76% of them singletons, with 3.5% to 5.5% in the top ten.

The sequencing sample was made of peripheral blood. The clonotype originates from a woman older than 75 with active or convalescent COVID-19. The chain carries TRBV5-6 and TRBJ1-1, with a possible D match to TRBD1 (6 bases). The DNA for the CDR3 is TGTGCCAGCAGCTTGTCCGGGACACCTTTGAACACTGAAGCTTTCTTT. Protein product: CASSLSGTPLNTEAFF.